This T cell receptor (beta chain) was captured by sequencing in a study of blood T cells in healthy people across ages. In regard to this clonotype: Its antigen is not identified.

With a J-beta primer mix and a sample-barcoded 5' primer, a second PCR ran 7 to 11 cycles. TCRdb re-called the 5' RACE reads with MiXCR, one entry per CDR3 protein. The data hold 1.2 million to 1.5 million distinct CDR3 sequences, with roughly 40% observed a single time. CDR1 and CDR2 from the germline V gene are MNHEY and SVGAGI. The V gene lost 6 bases and the J gene lost 2 bases, with 15 bases spanning the gap. The CDR3 is made up of 15 amino acids. Points from the study as a whole: Diversity of TCR beta per million T cells declined in a roughly linear way with age.

The TCR sequence derives from a woman younger than 30 in good health. What was sequenced was blood. V gene TRBV6-5 combines with J gene TRBJ2-3; tentatively, D is TRBD1 (8 bases). This chain's CDR3 is CASSLQGGFTDTQYF. The CDR3, as DNA: TGTGCCAGCAGCTTACAGGGGGGGTTCACAGATACGCAGTATTTT.